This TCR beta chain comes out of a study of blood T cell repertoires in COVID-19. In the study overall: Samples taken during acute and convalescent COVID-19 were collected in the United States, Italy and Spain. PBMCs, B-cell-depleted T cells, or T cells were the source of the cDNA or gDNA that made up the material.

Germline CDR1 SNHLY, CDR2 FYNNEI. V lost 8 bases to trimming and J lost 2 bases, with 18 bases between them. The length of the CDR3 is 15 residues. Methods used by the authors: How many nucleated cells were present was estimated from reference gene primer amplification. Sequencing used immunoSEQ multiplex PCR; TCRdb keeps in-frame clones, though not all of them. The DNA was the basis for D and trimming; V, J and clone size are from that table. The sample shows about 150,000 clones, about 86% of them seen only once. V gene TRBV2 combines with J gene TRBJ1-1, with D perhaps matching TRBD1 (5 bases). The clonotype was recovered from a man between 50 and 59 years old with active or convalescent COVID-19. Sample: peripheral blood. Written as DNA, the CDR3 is TGTGCCAGCCTACTTGGGCAGGGAATTAACACTGAAGCTTTCTTT. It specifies CASLLGQGINTEAFF.